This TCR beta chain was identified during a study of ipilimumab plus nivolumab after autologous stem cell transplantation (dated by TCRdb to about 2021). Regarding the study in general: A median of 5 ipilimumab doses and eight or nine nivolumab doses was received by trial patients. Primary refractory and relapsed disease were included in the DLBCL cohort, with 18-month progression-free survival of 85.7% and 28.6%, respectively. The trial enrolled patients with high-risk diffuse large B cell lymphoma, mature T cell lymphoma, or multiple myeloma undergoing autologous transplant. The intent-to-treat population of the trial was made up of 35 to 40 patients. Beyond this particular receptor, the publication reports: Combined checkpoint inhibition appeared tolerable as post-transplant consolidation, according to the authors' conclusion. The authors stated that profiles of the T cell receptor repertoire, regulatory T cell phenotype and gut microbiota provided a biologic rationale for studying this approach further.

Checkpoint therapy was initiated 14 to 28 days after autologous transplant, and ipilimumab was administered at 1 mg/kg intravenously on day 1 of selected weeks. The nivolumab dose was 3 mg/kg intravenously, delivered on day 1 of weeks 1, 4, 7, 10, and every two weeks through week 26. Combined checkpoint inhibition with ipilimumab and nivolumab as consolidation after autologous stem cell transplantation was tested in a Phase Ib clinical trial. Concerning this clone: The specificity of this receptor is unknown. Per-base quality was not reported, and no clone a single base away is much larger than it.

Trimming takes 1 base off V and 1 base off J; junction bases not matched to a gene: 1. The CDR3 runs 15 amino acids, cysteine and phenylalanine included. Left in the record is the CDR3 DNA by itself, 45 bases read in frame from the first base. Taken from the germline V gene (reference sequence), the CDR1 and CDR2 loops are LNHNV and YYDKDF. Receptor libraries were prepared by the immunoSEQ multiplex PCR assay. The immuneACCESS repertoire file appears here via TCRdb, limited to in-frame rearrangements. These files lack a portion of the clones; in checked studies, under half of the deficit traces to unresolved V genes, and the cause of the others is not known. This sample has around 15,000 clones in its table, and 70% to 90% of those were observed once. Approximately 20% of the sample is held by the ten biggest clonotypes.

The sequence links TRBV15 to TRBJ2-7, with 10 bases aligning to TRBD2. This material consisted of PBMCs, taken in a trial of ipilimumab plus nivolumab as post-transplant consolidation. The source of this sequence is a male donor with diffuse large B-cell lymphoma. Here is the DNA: TGTGCCACCAGCAGAGGGACTAGCGGTTCCTACGAGCAGTACTTC. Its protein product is CATSRGTSGSYEQYF.